The present TCR beta chain was sequenced within a study of T cell responses to AZD1222 COVID-19 vaccine (dated by TCRdb to about 2021). About the full investigation: Because spike-specific TCR depth and breadth did not differ between the two schedules, AZD1222 recipients who got a second dose at roughly 4 weeks were pooled with those who got a second dose at roughly 12 weeks. A total of approximately 240 trial participants underwent TCR sequencing, of whom 200 to 220 received two doses of AZD1222 and around 25 received two doses of the MenACWY control vaccine. Trial participants were enrolled into age subgroups of 18-55, 56-69 and 70-plus years, which contained about 150, 27 and 61 TCR-sequenced participants, respectively.

The CDR3 regions of human TCRbeta chains were analyzed by immunosequencing. Processing in the source paper ran as follows. TCRs in the repertoires were compared against a reference library of SARS-CoV-2-specific TCRs that had been generated with the MIRA antigen-specificity platform. Breadth meant the fraction of unique TCRs that were SARS-CoV-2-associated, whereas depth meant the fraction of total T cells that were SARS-CoV-2-associated. Using the MIRA data, each spike-specific TCR was assigned both to the spike region to which the TCR was reactive and to a CD4 or CD8 class. Log10-transformed breadth and depth values were compared by one-way ANOVA with Sidak's multiple comparisons tests. The table was pulled from immuneACCESS by TCRdb, which kept in-frame rearrangements only. Such tables lose some clones; where checked, under half of the loss comes from unresolved V genes, and the rest has no known cause. V and J calls and clone size follow that table, whereas D and trimming were derived from the DNA. This sample holds more than 150,000 clones; 90% were observed only once. The ten largest account for roughly 1.6% of the sample.

What the work shows at the level of the full study, not this receptor alone: The 56-69-year group was small, and its depth increase did not reach significance, likely because of low power. The vaccine-associated CD4 TCRs covered the entire spike protein, and the dominant responses fell in regions 160-218 and 743-854. Participants were mostly white British, with more females than males. The authors suggested clonal diversity may have been underestimated. Because no day 14 peak-response samples were available, the repertoires could be characterized only after the peak T cell response. After two AZD1222 doses, spike-specific TCR breadth and depth were significantly higher than at day 0 and than in MenACWY recipients. Epitopes outside the regions mutated in the B.1.351 and B.1.1.7 variants were reportedly recognized by nearly half of the unique spike-specific TCRs. Conclusions about previously exposed vaccinees are limited, since just six AZD1222 recipients were seropositive for SARS-CoV-2 at baseline.

A remark on this clone: No cognate antigen has been identified for it. No base qualities exist here, and no much larger clone lies one base off it.

The germline V gene sets CDR1 to SQVTM and CDR2 to ANQGSEA. Trimming takes 6 bases from V and 5 bases from J, and the germline ends sit 11 bases apart. The CDR3 contains 12 residues, cysteine and phenylalanine counted. CDR3 DNA is the only sequence kept; it has 36 bases, read in frame from the first base. The time point label of this sample denotes: baseline before first vaccination. Samples from vaccinated people were obtained from the UK trials COV001 and COV002, which included a single-blind randomized controlled phase 2/3 trial of AZD1222 (ChAdOx1 nCoV-19) in healthy adults. For TCRbeta chain sequencing, PBMC samples were collected from trial participants at day 0 and at day 28 after the second dose.

Recombination joined TRBV29-1 with TRBJ2-1; no D gene is confidently identified. The sequenced sample was peripheral blood, obtained on day 0 of AZD1222 vaccination. This sequence was found in an adult in good health. The DNA sequence is given as TGCAGCGTAGGTCTACCCGACAATGAGCAGTTCTTC. Its translation is CSVGLPDNEQFF.